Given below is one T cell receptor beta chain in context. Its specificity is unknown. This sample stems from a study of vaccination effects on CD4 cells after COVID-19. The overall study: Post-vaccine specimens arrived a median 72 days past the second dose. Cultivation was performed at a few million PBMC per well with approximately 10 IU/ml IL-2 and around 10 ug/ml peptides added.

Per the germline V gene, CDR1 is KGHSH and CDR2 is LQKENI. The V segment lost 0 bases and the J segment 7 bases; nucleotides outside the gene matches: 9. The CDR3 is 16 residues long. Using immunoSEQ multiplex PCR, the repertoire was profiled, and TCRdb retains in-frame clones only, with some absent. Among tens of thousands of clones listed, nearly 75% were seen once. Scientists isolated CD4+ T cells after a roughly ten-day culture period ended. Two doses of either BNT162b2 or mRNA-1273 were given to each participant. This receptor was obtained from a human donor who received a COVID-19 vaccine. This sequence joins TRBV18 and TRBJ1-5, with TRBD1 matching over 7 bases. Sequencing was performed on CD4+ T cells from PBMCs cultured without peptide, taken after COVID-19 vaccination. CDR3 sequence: CASSPPESGGGQPQHF. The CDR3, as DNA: TGTGCCAGCTCACCACCGGAGTCAGGGGGAGGGCAGCCCCAGCATTTT.